Presented here are 20 T cell receptor beta chains from one specimen sequenced in a study of OX40 agonist ivuxolimab in advanced cancers. The receptor library was made with the immunoSEQ multiplex PCR assay. TCRdb limited this immuneACCESS table to in-frame rearrangements with V and J called. A share of clones is missing; checked studies link under half to unresolved V genes, and the rest is unexplained. For this sample the table gives roughly 120,000 clones, of which just under 95% were detected only once. Of the sample, about 0.81% falls within the top ten clones. This sample comprised CD4+ or CD8+ T cells sorted from blood, obtained in a trial of the OX40 agonist ivuxolimab. The receptors originated from an adult with an advanced solid tumor such as melanoma, head and neck, liver or kidney cancer.

The V and J genes are TRBV5-1 and TRBJ2-5, with D possibly matching TRBD2 (5 bases). Germline values: CDR1 SGHRS, CDR2 YFSETQ. Trimming left V 0 bases short and J 6 bases short, with 9 bases between. The CDR3 consists of 13 residues. CDR3 in DNA: TGCGCCAGCAGCTTGGACTACGGGAAGACCCAGTACTTC. Protein sequence: CASSLDYGKTQYF.

This chain connects TRBV27 to TRBJ2-1; D is perhaps TRBD2 (6 bases). CDR3 length equals 13 residues. Trimming shortened V by 5 bases and J by 6 bases, and 11 bases separated the two germline ends. Per germline, CDR1 MNHEY and CDR2 SMNVEV (reference sequence). CDR3 coding DNA: TGTGCCAGCAGTGGAGGGTTTCGCAATGAGCAGTTCTTC. Amino acid sequence: CASSGGFRNEQFF.

The chain has TRBV7-9 and TRBJ1-6; D is unclear. V was trimmed by 5 bases and J by 7 bases, leaving 18 bases between them. CDR1 is SEHNR, CDR2 FQNEAQ, per germline (reference sequence). This CDR3 has 16 amino acids. This CDR3 is CASSQTRTYENSPLHF. Written as DNA, the CDR3 is TGTGCCAGCAGCCAAACAAGGACCTACGAGAATTCACCCCTCCACTTT.

The rearrangement links TRBV25-1 to TRBJ1-4; D is unclear. The V end was cut by 2 bases, the J end by 8 bases, with 12 bases between. The germline CDR1 and CDR2 sequences are MGHDK and SYGVNS. This CDR3 region has 14 residues. The CDR3 DNA is TGTGCCAGCAGTGAAGGAAGGACTCGCGAAAAACTGTTTTTT. This translates into CASSEGRTREKLFF.

J is TRBJ2-1 and V is TRBV6-5; no reliable D call. V lost 10 bases and J lost 7, with 11 bases in between. CDR1 is MNHEY and CDR2 is SVGAGI in the germline V gene. CDR3 length: 11 amino acids. DNA for the CDR3: TGTGCCACCCTCCAGACGAATGAGCAGTTCTTC. Translation gives CATLQTNEQFF.

The genes are TRBV7-9 and TRBJ2-3; perhaps TRBD1 as D (6 bases). The CDR3 sequence is 13 residues long. Trimming shortened V by 6 bases and J by 3 bases, and 10 bases separated the two germline ends. Germline V gives CDR1 SEHNR, CDR2 FQNEAQ (reference sequence). The CDR3: CASSRTGTDTQYF. The CDR3 nucleotides read TGTGCCAGCAGTCGAACAGGGACAGATACGCAGTATTTT. Full variable domain (remainder filled in from reference TRBV7-9 and TRBJ2-3): DTGVSQNPRHKITKRGQNVTFRCDPISEHNRLYWYRQTLGQGPEFLTYFQNEAQLEKSRLLSDRFSAERPKGSFSTLEIQRTEQGDSAMYLCASSRTGTDTQYFGPGTRLTVL.

V gene TRBV5-8 combines with J gene TRBJ2-3; possibly TRBD1 for D (5 bases). Trimming shortened V by 4 bases and J by 0 bases, and 9 bases separated the two germline ends. Per germline, CDR1 SGHTS and CDR2 YDEGEE. The CDR3 consists of 14 residues. The CDR3 DNA follows: TGTGCCAGCAGCCCCAGGGTCAGCACAGATACGCAGTATTTT. Protein sequence: CASSPRVSTDTQYF.

The chain combines TRBV28 with TRBJ1-2, with TRBD1 as a possible D gene (5 bases). The germline V gene has CDR1 MDHEN and CDR2 SYDVKM. The CDR3 runs to 11 residues. V was pared by 8 bases and J by 2 bases, with 6 bases between. The CDR3 spells CASQGNYGYTF. The CDR3, as DNA: TGTGCCAGCCAGGGAAACTATGGCTACACCTTC.

The V gene is TRBV18, the J gene TRBJ2-1, with D possibly matching TRBD2 (5 bases). Trimming cost V 0 bases and J 0 bases, with 9 bases left between them. Looked up from germline, CDR1 is KGHSH and CDR2 is LQKENI. This CDR3 is 16 amino acids long. CDR3 DNA: TGTGCCAGCTCACCACCTCAAGGAGGCTCCTACAATGAGCAGTTCTTC. Protein product: CASSPPQGGSYNEQFF.

This rearrangement joins TRBV5-1 to TRBJ1-2, with 8 bases matching TRBD1. V gave up 7 bases and J gave up 6 bases; unmatched junction bases: 5. The CDR3 consists of 12 residues. The germline V gene has CDR1 SGHRS and CDR2 YFSETQ. The CDR3 sequence is CASRTGFNGYTF. DNA for the CDR3: TGCGCCAGCCGGACAGGGTTTAATGGCTACACCTTC.

The J gene is TRBJ2-7, the V gene TRBV7-2; D uncertain. The ends were cut back, 1 base at V and 1 base at J, with 17 bases in the middle. In germline, CDR1 is SGHTA, CDR2 FQGNSA. The CDR3 is made up of 17 amino acids. DNA of the CDR3: TGTGCCAGCAGCTTAGGCCTTGCTCCTCTACGATCCTACGAGCAGTACTTC. It encodes CASSLGLAPLRSYEQYF. Combining the CDR3 with reference TRBV7-2 and TRBJ2-7 gives the whole variable domain GAGVSQSPSNKVTEKGKDVELRCDPISGHTALYWYRQSLGQGLEFLIYFQGNSAPDKSGLPSDRFSAERTGGSVSTLTIQRTQQEDSAVYLCASSLGLAPLRSYEQYFGPGTRLTVT.

V usage is TRBV21-1 and J usage is TRBJ2-3; the table calls TRBD2, which could not be checked here. TRBV21-1 is a known pseudogene. This CDR3 is 16 amino acids long. CDR3 DNA: TGTGCCATCCCACTCGGGAGGGCCGTAAGCACAGATACGCAGTATTTT. It encodes CAIPLGRAVSTDTQYF.

The chain is built from TRBV28 and TRBJ1-4; possible D gene TRBD1, 5 bases. Looked up from germline, CDR1 is MDHEN and CDR2 is SYDVKM. Between the trimmed V and J ends, which lost 5 bases and 6 bases, there was a span of 16 bases. The CDR3 length is 15 residues. The CDR3: CASSGGVESYEKLFF. CDR3 coding DNA: TGTGCCAGCAGTGGAGGGGTGGAATCCTATGAAAAACTGTTTTTT. Together with reference TRBV28 and TRBJ1-4, the CDR3 gives the full variable domain: DVKVTQSSRYLVKRTGEKVFLECVQDMDHENMFWYRQDPGLGLRLIYFSYDVKMKEKGDIPEGYSVSREKKERFSLILESASTNQTSMYLCASSGGVESYEKLFFGSGTQLSVL.

V usage is TRBV5-4 and J usage is TRBJ2-2; a weak D match, TRBD2 (6 bases). The CDR3 is made up of 15 amino acids. Trimming shortened V by 2 bases and J by 4 bases, and 12 bases separated the two germline ends. Germline CDR1 is SGHNT and CDR2 is YYREEE (reference sequence). CDR3 residues: CASSFRRDLTGELFF. The CDR3 DNA is TGTGCCAGCAGCTTCCGGCGGGACCTCACCGGGGAGCTGTTTTTT.

The gene calls are TRBV27 and TRBJ2-7, with D possibly matching TRBD1 (5 bases). Per germline, CDR1 MNHEY and CDR2 SMNVEV (reference sequence). The CDR3 has 14 residues. With 0 bases removed from V and 2 bases from J, the gap between germline ends came to 8 bases. CDR3 in amino acids: CASSLSAGTYEQYF. The CDR3 DNA is TGTGCCAGCAGTTTATCGGCAGGGACCTACGAGCAGTACTTC.

This clone was found once. The V call is TRBV9, the J call TRBJ1-1, with TRBD1 as a possible D gene (5 bases). V was trimmed by 0 bases and J by 5 bases, leaving 8 bases between them. CDR3 length: 13 residues. CDR1 and CDR2 from the germline V gene are SGDLS and YYNGEE. The CDR3 sequence: CASSVDEGTEAFF. The DNA for the CDR3 is TGTGCCAGCAGCGTAGACGAGGGGACTGAAGCTTTCTTT.

V and J are TRBV11-1 and TRBJ1-1; unclear D gene. This CDR3 has 13 residues. Germline CDR1 reads SGHAT; CDR2 reads FQDESV (reference sequence). The ends were cut back, 5 bases at V and 1 base at J, with 8 bases in the middle. The CDR3: CASSTTPNTEAFF. The CDR3 nucleotides are TGTGCCAGCAGCACCACACCGAACACTGAAGCTTTCTTT.

V usage is TRBV14 and J usage is TRBJ2-3; 11 positions match TRBD2. The CDR3 is 16 amino acids. V lost 1 base and J lost 3; bases outside the gene matches: 3. Germline V CDR1 and CDR2: SGHDN, FVKESK. The CDR3 nucleotides read TGTGCCAGCAGCCAAGCGGGACTAGCGGCTACAGATACGCAGTATTTT. Encoded protein: CASSQAGLAATDTQYF.

The rearrangement joins TRBV29-1 to TRBJ1-5; D unclear. Trimming removed 6 bases at V and 2 bases at J, with 14 bases between. The CDR3 is made up of 14 amino acids. Germline CDR1 SQVTM, CDR2 ANQGSEA. For the CDR3, the DNA is TGCAGCGTCGTCCCCGAGGGTGGCAATCAGCCCCAGCATTTT. Protein sequence: CSVVPEGGNQPQHF.

This rearrangement joins TRBV6-1 to TRBJ1-2; weak D call: TRBD1 (6 bases). This CDR3 is 14 amino acids long. CDR1 and CDR2 from the germline V gene are MNHNS and SASEGT. The ends were cut back, 2 bases at V and 4 bases at J, with 11 bases in the middle. The CDR3 DNA follows: TGTGCCAGCAGTGAATTCGGACAGCTCTATGGCTACACCTTC. Translated, it gives CASSEFGQLYGYTF.